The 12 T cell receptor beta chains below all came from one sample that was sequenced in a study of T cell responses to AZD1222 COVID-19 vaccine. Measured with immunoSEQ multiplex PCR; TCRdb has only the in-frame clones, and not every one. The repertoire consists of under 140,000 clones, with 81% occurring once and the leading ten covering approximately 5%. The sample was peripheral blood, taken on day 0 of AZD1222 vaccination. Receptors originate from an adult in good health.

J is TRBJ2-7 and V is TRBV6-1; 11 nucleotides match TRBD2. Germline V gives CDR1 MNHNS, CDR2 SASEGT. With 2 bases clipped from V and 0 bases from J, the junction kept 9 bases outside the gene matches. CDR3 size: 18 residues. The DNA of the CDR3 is TGTGCCAGCAGTGAAATGAAAGGACTAGCGGGCCTCTCCTACGAGCAGTACTTC. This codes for CASSEMKGLAGLSYEQYF.

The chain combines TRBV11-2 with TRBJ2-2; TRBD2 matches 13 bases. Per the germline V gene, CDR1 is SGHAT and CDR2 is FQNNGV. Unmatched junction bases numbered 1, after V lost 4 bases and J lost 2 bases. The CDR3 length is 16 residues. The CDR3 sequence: CASSWTSGSNTGELFF. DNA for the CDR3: TGTGCCAGCAGCTGGACTAGCGGGAGTAACACCGGGGAGCTGTTTTTT.

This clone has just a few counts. The chain's CDR3 is CASSGAGLLTKNIQYF. Here the CDR3 DNA reads TGTGCCAGCAGTGGCGCGGGGTTACTAACCAAAAACATTCAGTACTTC. The rearrangement uses TRBV27 and TRBJ2-4; a possible D gene is TRBD2 (6 bases). The CDR3 runs 16 residues. Germline V gene data show CDR1 as MNHEY and CDR2 as SMNVEV (reference sequence). The germline V and J ends were trimmed by 5 bases and 2 bases, with 16 bases remaining between them.

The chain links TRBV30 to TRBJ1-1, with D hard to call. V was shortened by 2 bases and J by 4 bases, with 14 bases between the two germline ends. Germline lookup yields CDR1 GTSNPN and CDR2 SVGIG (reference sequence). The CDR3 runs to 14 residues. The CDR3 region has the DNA TGTGCCTGGAGTCCCTCCACCCGCCGCACTGAAGCTTTCTTT. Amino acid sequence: CAWSPSTRRTEAFF.

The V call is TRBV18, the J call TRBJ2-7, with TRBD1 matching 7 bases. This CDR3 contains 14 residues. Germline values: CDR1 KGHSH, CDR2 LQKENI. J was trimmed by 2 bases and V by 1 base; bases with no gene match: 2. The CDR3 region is CASSPRTGTYEQYF. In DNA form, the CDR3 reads TGTGCCAGCTCACCACGGACAGGTACCTACGAGCAGTACTTC.

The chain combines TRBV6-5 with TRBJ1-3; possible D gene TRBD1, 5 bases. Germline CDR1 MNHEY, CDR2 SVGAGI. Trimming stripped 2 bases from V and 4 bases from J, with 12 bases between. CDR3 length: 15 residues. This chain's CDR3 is CASSYGAVYGNTIYF. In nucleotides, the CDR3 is TGTGCCAGCAGTTACGGGGCGGTCTACGGAAACACCATATATTTT.

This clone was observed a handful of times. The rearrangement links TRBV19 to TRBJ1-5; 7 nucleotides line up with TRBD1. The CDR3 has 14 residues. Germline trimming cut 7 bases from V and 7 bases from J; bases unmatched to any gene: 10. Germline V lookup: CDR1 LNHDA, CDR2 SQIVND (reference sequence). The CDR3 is CASNQGQVRQPQHF. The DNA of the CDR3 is TGTGCCAGTAATCAAGGACAGGTCAGGCAGCCCCAGCATTTT.

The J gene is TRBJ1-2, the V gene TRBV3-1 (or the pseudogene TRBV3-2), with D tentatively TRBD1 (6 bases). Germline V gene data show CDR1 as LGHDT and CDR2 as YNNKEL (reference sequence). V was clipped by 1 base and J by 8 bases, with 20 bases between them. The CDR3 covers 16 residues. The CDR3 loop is CASSQGTATPLRGYTF. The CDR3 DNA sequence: TGTGCCAGCAGCCAAGGGACAGCAACCCCGCTACGGGGCTACACCTTC.

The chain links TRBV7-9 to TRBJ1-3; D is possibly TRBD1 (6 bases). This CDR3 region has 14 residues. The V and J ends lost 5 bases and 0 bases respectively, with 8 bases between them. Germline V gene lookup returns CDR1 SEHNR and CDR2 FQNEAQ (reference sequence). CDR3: CASSTGSSGNTIYF. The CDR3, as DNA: TGTGCCAGCAGCACAGGGAGCTCTGGAAACACCATATATTTT.

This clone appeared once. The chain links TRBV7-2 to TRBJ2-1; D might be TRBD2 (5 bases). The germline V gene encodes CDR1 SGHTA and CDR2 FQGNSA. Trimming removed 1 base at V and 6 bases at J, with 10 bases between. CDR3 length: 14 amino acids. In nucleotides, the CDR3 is TGTGCCAGCAGCTTAGTGGCTAGCACCAATGAGCAGTTCTTC. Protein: CASSLVASTNEQFF.

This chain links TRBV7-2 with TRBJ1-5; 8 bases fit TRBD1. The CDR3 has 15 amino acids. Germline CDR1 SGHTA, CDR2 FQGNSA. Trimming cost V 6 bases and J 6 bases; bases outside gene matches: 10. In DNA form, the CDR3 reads TGTGCCAGCAGTTTAACAGGGGGGATAGCTCAGCCCCAGCATTTT. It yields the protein CASSLTGGIAQPQHF.

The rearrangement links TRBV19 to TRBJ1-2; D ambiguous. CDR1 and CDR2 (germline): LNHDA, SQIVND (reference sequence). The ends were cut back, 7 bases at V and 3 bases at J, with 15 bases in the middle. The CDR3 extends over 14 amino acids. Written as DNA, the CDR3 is TGTGCCAGTAAGGGTCAGACCGCGTACTATGGCTACACCTTC. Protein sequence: CASKGQTAYYGYTF.